This TCR beta chain is from a study of a mutant IDH1 vaccine in newly diagnosed glioma. Study background: Earlier therapy was either radiotherapy, temozolomide, or both, and most got both. Visit V12 happened at week 35; visit V13 happened at week 47.

Comments on this clone: Its antigen is unidentified.

This sample's time point: week 35, safety follow-up. The content of each vaccine dose was 300 ug of mutant IDH1 20-mer peptide, and topical imiquimod accompanied it. The patients were given eight vaccinations, one each in weeks 1, 3, 5, 7, 11, 15, 19 and 23. The method was immunoSEQ multiplex PCR; TCRdb's version includes in-frame clones alone and lacks a portion of them. Among 40,000 to 60,000 clones, around 85% were seen once, and the ten largest hold roughly 6.2%. Findings and caveats of the study: Patients showed vaccine-induced immune responses at a rate of around 93%.

V lost 6 bases to trimming and J lost 5 bases, with 11 bases between them. Germline V gene data show CDR1 as SGHRS and CDR2 as YFSETQ. The CDR3 totals 13 residues. This sequence was found in a man aged 35-49 years with glioma. The starting material was PBMCs, obtained from a glioma patient whose treatment included an IDH1 peptide vaccine. V gene TRBV5-1 combines with J gene TRBJ2-2, with D perhaps matching TRBD1 or TRBD2 (6 bases each). The CDR3: CASMSGATGELFF. CDR3 nucleotide sequence: TGCGCCAGCATGTCGGGGGCTACCGGGGAGCTGTTTTTT.